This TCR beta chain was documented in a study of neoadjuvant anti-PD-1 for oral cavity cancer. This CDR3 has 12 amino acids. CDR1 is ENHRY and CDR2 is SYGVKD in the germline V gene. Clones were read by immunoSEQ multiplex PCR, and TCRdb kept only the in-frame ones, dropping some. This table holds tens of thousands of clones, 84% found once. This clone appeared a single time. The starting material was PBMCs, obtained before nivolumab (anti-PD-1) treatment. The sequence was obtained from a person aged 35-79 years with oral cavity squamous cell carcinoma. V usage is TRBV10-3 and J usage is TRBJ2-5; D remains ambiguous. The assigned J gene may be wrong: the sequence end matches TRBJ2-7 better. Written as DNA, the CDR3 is TGTGCCATCAGTGAGTCCGACTACGAGCAGTACTTC. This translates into CAISESDYEQYF.